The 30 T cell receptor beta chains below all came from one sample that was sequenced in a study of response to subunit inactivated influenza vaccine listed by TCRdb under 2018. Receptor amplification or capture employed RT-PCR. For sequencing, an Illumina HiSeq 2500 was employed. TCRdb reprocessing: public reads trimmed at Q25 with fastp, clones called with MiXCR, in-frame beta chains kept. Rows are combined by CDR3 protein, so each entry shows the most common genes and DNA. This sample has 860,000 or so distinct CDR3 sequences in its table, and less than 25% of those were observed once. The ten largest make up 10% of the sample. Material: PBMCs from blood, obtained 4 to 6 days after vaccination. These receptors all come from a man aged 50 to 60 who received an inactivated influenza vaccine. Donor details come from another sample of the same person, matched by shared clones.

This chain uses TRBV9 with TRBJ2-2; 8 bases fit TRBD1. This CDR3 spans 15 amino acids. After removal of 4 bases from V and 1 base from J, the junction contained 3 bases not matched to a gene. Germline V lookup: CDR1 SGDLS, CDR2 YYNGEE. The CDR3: CASSPGGENTGELFF. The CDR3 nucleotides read TGTGCCAGCAGCCCAGGGGGCGAGAACACCGGGGAGCTGTTTTTT.

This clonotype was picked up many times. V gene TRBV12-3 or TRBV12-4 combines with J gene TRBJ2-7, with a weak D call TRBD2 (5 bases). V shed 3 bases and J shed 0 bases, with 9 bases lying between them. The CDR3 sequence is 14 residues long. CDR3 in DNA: TGTGCCAGCAGTTTGAGCGGTTCCTCCTACGAGCAGTACTTC. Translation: CASSLSGSSYEQYF.

CDR3 amino acids: CASSGGLAGVTGTDTQYF. In nucleotides, the CDR3 is TGTGCCAGCAGCGGGGGACTAGCGGGAGTTACTGGCACAGATACGCAGTATTTT. The gene calls are TRBV11-2 and TRBJ2-3; TRBD2 matches 14 bases. The CDR3 consists of 18 residues. The ends lost 5 bases at V and 1 base at J; junction bases unmatched: 8. From germline, CDR1 is SGHAT and CDR2 FQNNGV.

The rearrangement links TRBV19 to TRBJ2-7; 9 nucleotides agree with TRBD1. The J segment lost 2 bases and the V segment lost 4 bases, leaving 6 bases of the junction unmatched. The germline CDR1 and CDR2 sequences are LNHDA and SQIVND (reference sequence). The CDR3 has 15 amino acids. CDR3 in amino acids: CASSTGTGYPYEQYF. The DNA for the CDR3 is TGTGCCAGTAGTACCGGGACAGGGTACCCCTACGAGCAGTACTTC.

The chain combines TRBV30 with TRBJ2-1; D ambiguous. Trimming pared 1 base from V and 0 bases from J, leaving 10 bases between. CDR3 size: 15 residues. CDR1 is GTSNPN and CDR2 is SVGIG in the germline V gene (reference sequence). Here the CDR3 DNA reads TGTGCCTGGAGTGGTGGCTCTAGCTCCTACAATGAGCAGTTCTTC. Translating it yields CAWSGGSSSYNEQFF. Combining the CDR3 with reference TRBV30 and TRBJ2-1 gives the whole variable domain SQTIHQWPATLVQPVGSPLSLECTVEGTSNPNLYWYRQAAGRGLQLLFYSVGIGQISSEVPQNLSASRPQDRQFILSSKKLLLSDSGFYLCAWSGGSSSYNEQFFGPGTRLTVL.

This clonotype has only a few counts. This CDR3 reads CSASSGYNEQFF. In DNA form, the CDR3 reads TGCAGTGCTAGCTCCGGTTACAATGAGCAGTTCTTC. The rearrangement links TRBV20-1 to TRBJ2-1; D ambiguous. Germline V lookup: CDR1 DFQATT, CDR2 SNEGSKA (reference sequence). The V end lost 3 bases, the J end lost 4 bases, and 7 bases lay between the germline ends. There are 12 residues in the CDR3.

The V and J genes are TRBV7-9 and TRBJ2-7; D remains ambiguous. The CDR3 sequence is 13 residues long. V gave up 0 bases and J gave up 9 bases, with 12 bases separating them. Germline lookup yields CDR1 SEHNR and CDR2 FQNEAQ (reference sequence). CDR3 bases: TGTGCCAGCAGCTTAGCGGGCCAGAACGGGCAGTACTTC. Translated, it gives CASSLAGQNGQYF.

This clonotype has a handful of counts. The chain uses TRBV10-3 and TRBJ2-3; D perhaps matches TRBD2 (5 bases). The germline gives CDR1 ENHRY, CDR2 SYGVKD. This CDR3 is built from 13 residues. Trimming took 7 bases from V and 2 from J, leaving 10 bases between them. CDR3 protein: CAITPGVTDTQYF. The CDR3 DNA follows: TGTGCCATCACTCCCGGGGTCACAGATACGCAGTATTTT.

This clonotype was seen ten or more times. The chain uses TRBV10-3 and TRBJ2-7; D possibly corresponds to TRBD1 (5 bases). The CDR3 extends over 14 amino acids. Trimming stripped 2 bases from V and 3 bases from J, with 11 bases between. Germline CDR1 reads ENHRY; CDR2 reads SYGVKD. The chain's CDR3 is CAISEDRYSYEQYF. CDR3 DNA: TGTGCCATCAGTGAGGACAGATACAGCTACGAGCAGTACTTC.

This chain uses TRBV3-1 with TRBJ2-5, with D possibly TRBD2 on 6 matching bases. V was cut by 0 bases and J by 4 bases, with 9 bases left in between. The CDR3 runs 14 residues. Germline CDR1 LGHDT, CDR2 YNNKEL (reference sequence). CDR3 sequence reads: CASSQDLGGETQYF. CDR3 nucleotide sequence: TGTGCCAGCAGCCAAGATTTGGGGGGAGAGACCCAGTACTTC.

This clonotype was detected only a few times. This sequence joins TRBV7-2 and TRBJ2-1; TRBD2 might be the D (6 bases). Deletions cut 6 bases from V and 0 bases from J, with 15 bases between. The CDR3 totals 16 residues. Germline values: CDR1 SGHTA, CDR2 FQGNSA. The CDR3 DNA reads TGTGCCAGCAGTCGCATTAGCGGACTCTCCTACAATGAGCAGTTCTTC. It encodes CASSRISGLSYNEQFF. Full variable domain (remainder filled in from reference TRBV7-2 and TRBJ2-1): GAGVSQSPSNKVTEKGKDVELRCDPISGHTALYWYRQSLGQGLEFLIYFQGNSAPDKSGLPSDRFSAERTGGSVSTLTIQRTQQEDSAVYLCASSRISGLSYNEQFFGPGTRLTVL.

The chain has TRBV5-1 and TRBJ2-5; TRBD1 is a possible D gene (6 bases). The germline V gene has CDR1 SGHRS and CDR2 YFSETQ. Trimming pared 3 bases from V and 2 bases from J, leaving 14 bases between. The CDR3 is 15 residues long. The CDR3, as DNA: TGCGCCAGCAGCTCGTGGGGGACACCTCAAGAGACCCAGTACTTC. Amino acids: CASSSWGTPQETQYF.

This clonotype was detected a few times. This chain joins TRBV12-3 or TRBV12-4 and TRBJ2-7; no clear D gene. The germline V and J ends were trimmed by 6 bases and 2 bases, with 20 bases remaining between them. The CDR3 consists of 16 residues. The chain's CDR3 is CASSPRVGYRAYEQYF. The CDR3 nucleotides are TGTGCCAGCAGCCCAAGGGTAGGGTACCGGGCCTACGAGCAGTACTTC.

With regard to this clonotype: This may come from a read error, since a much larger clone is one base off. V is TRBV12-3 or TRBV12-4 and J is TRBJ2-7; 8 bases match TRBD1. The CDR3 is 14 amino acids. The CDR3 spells CASSRQGLGDDQYF. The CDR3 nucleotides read TGTGCCAGCAGTAGACAGGGGTTAGGAGACGACCAGTACTTC.

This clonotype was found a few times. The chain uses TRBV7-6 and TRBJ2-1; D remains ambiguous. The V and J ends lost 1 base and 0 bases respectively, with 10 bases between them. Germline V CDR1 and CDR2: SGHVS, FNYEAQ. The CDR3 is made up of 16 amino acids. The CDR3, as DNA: TGTGCCAGCAGCTTAGAGTGGGGTGCCTCCTACAATGAGCAGTTCTTC. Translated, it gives CASSLEWGASYNEQFF.

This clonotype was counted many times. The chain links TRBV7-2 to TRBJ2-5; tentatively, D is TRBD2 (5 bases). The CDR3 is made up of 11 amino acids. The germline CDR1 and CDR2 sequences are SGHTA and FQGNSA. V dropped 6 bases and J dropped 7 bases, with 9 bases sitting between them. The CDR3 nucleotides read TGTGCCAGCAGGAAAAGCGGGACCCAGTACTTC. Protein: CASRKSGTQYF.

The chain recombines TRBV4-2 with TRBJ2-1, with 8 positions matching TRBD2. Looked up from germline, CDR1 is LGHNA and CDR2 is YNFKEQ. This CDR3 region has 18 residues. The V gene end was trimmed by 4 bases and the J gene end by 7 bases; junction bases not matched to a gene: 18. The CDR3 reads CASSPPGRSGRNGNEQFF. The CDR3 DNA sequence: TGTGCCAGCAGCCCCCCCGGTAGGAGCGGGAGAAACGGAAATGAGCAGTTCTTC.

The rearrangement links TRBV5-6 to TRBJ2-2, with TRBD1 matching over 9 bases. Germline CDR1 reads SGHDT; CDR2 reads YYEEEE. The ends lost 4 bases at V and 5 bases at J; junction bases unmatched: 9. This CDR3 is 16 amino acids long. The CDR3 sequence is CASSGHRGPLTGELFF. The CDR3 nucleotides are TGTGCCAGCAGCGGCCACAGGGGGCCTCTGACCGGGGAGCTGTTTTTT. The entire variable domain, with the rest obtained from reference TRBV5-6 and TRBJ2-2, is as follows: DAGVTQSPTHLIKTRGQQVTLRCSPKSGHDTVSWYQQALGQGPQFIFQYYEEEERQRGNFPDRFSGHQFPNYSSELNVNALLLGDSALYLCASSGHRGPLTGELFFGEGSRLTVL.

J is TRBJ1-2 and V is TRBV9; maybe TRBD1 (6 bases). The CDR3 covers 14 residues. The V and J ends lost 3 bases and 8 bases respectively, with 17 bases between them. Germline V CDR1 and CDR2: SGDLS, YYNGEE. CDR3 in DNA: TGTGCCAGCAGCGCCGGGACACGGGATTTAGGCTACACCTTC. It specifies CASSAGTRDLGYTF.

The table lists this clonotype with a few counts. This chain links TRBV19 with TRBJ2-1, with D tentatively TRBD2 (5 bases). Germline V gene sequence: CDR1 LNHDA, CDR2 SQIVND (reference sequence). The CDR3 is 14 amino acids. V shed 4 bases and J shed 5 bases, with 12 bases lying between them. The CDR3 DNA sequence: TGTGCCAGTAGTAGAGTAGCGAAAGACAATGAGCAGTTCTTC. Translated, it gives CASSRVAKDNEQFF.

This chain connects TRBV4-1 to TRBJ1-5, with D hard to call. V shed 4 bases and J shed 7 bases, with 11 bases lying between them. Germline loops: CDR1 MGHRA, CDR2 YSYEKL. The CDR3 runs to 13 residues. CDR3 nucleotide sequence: TGCGCCAGCAGCCCAGAGTTAGGGCAGCCCCAGCATTTT. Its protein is CASSPELGQPQHF.

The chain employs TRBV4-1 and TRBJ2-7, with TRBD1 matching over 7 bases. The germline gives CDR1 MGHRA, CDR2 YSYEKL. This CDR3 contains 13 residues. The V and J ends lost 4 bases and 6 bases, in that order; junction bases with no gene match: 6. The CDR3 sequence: CASSRGQAAEQYF. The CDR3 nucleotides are TGCGCCAGCAGCCGAGGACAGGCGGCCGAGCAGTACTTC.

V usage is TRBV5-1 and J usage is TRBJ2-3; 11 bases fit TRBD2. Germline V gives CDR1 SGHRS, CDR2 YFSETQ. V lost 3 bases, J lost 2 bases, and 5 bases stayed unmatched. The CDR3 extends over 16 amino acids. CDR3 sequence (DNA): TGCGCCAGCAGCTCGACTAGCGGGGTCTACACAGATACGCAGTATTTT. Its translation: CASSSTSGVYTDTQYF.

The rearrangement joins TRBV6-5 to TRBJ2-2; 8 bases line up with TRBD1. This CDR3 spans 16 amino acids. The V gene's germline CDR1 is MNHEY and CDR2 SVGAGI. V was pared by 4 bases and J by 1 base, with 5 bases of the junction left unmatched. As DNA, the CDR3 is TGTGCCAGCAGTTCCCGACAGGGGCTGAACACCGGGGAGCTGTTTTTT. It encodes CASSSRQGLNTGELFF.

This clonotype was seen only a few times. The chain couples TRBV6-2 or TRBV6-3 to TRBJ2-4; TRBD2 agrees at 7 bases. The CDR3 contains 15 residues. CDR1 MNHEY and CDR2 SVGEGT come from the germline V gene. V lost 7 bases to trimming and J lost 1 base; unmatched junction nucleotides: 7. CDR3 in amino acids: CASKKRDLAKNIQYF. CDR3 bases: TGTGCCAGCAAAAAGCGGGACCTTGCCAAAAACATTCAGTACTTC.

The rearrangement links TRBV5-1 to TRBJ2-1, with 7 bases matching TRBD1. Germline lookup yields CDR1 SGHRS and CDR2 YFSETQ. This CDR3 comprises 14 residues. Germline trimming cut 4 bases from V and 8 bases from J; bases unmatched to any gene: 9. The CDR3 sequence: CASSVTGSRDEQFF. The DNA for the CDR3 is TGCGCCAGCAGCGTGACAGGGTCTCGGGATGAGCAGTTCTTC.

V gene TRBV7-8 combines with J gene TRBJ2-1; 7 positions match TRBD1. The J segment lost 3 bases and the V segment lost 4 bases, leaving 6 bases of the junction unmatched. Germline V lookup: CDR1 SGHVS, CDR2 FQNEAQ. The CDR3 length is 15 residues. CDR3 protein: CASSSDRRGYNEQFF. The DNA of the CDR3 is TGTGCCAGCAGCTCGGACAGGCGAGGCTACAATGAGCAGTTCTTC.

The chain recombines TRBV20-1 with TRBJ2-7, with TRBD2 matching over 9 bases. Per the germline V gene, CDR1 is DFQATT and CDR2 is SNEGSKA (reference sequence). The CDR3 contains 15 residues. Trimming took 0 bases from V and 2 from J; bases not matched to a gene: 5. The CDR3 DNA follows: TGCAGTGCTAGAGAAAGCGGGAGGACCCCCTACGAGCAGTACTTC. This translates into CSARESGRTPYEQYF.

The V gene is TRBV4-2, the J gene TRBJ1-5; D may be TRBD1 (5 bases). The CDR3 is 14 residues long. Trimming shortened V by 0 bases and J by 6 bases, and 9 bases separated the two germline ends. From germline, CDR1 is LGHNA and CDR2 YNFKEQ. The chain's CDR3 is CASSQDRQIQPQHF. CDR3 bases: TGTGCCAGCAGCCAAGATAGACAGATTCAGCCCCAGCATTTT.

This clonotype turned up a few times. CDR3 sequence reads: CASSNQNTGELFF. The DNA of the CDR3 is TGTGCCAGCAGCAATCAGAACACCGGGGAGCTGTTTTTT. The V call is TRBV7-9, the J call TRBJ2-2, with D hard to call. The germline gives CDR1 SEHNR, CDR2 FQNEAQ (reference sequence). This CDR3 has 13 residues. The V end lost 5 bases, the J end lost 1 base, and 5 bases lay between the germline ends.